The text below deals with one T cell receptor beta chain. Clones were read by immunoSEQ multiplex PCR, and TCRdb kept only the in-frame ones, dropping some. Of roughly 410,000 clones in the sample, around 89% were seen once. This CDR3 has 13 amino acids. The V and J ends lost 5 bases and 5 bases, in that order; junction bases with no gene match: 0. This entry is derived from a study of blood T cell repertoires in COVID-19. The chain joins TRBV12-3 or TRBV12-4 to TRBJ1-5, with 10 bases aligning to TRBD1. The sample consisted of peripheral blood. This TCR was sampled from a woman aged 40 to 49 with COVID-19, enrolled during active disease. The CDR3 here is CASSGQGDQPQHF. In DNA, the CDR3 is TGTGCCAGCAGTGGACAGGGGGATCAGCCCCAGCATTTT.